This T cell receptor beta chain derives from a study of beta chain features in type 1 diabetes. Germline CDR1 SGHTA, CDR2 FQGNSA. Trimming removed 5 bases from V and 4 bases from J; junction bases left unmatched: 10. The CDR3 runs to 15 residues. Study-wide points: The analysis here could not establish whether HLA type shapes TCRB rearrangement.

This clone was seen only a few times. Its specificity is not known. As every portion of the isolated RNA was reverse transcribed, the sequencing read expressed TCRB transcripts. Data came from immunoSEQ multiplex PCR; TCRdb stores just in-frame clones and leaves some out. Here the sample spans about 930,000 clones, roughly a sixth being singletons. J is TRBJ2-7 and V is TRBV7-2; 8 bases agree with TRBD1. The sequenced sample was naive CD4+ T cells from blood. The receptor comes from a woman aged 18 to 35 in good health. In nucleotides, the CDR3 is TGTGCCAGCAGCGACAGGGGATCGTGGATTTACGAGCAGTACTTC. It yields the protein CASSDRGSWIYEQYF.